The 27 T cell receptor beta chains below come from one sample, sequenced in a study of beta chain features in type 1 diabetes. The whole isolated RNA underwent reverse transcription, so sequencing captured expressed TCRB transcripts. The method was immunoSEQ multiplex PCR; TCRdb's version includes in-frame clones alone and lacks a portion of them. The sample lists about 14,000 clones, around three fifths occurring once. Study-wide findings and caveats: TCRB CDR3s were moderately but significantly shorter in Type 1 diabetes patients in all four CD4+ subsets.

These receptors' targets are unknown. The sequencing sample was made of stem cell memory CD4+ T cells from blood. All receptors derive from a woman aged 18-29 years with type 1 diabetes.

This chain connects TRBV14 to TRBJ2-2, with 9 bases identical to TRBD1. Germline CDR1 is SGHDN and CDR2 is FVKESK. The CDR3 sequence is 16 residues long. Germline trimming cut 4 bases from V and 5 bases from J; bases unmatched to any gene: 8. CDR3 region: CASSLTTGGPTGELFF. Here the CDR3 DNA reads TGTGCCAGCAGCCTTACTACAGGGGGCCCAACCGGGGAGCTGTTTTTT.

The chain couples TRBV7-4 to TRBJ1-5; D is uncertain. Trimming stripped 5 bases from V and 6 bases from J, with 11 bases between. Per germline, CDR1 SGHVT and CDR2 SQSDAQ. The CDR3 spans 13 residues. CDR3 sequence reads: CASSMRVCQPQHF. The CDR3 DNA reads TGTGCCAGCAGCATGCGTGTCTGTCAGCCCCAGCATTTT.

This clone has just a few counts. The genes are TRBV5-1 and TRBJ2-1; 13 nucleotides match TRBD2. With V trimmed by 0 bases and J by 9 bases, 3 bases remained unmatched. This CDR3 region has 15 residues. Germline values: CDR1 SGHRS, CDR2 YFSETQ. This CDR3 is CASSLELAGGREQFF. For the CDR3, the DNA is TGCGCCAGCAGCTTGGAACTAGCGGGAGGGCGTGAGCAGTTCTTC.

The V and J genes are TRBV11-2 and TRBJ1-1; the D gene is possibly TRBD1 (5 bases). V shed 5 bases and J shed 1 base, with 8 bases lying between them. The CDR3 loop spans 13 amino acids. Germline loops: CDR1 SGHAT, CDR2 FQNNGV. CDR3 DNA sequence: TGTGCCAGCAGCGCAGACAGGAACACTGAAGCTTTCTTT. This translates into CASSADRNTEAFF. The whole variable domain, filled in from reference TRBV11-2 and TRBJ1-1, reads EAGVAQSPRYKIIEKRQSVAFWCNPISGHATLYWYQQILGQGPKLLIQFQNNGVVDDSQLPKDRFSAERLKGVDSTLKIQPAKLEDSAVYLCASSADRNTEAFFGQGTRLTVV.

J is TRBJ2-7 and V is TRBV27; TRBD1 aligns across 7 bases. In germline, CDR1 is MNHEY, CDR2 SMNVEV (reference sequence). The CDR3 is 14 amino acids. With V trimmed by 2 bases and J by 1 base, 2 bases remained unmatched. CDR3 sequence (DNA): TGTGCCAGCAGTTTAGGGACAGAGTCCTACGAGCAGTACTTC. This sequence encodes CASSLGTESYEQYF.

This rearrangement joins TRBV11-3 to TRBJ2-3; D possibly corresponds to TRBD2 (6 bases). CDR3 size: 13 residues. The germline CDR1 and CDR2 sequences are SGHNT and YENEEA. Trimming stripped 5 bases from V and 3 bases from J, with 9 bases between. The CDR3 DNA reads TGTGCCAGCAGCCCTGGAGGGACAGATACGCAGTATTTT. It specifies CASSPGGTDTQYF.

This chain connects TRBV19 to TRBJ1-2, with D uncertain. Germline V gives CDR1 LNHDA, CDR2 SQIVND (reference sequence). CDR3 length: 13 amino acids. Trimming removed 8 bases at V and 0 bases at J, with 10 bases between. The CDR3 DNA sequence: TGTGCCAGTCGAGGCGCCCCTAACTATGGCTACACCTTC. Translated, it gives CASRGAPNYGYTF.

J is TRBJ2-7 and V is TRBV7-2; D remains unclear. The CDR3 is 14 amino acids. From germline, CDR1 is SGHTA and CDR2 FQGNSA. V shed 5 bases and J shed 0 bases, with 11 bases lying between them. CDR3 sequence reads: CASSLRQISYEQYF. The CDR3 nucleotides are TGTGCCAGCAGCCTACGACAAATCTCCTACGAGCAGTACTTC.

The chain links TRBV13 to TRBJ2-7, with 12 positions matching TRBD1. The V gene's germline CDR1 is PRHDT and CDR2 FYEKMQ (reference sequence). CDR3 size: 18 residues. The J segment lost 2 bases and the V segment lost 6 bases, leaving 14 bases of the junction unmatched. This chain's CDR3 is CASSLGQGANPVTYEQYF. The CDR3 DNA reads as TGTGCCAGCAGTTTGGGACAGGGGGCCAATCCCGTAACCTACGAGCAGTACTTC.

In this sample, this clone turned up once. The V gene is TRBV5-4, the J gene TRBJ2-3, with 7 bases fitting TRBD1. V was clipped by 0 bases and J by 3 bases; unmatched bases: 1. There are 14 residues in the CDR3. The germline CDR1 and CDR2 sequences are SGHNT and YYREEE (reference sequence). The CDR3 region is CASSLETGTDTQYF. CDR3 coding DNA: TGTGCCAGCAGCTTGGAGACAGGGACAGATACGCAGTATTTT.

For the CDR3, the DNA is TGTGCCAGCAGCTTAAGAGGGGGCGCGGGGGCCAACGTCCTGACTTTC. Translation: CASSLRGGAGANVLTF. This sequence joins TRBV7-6 and TRBJ2-6, with 7 positions matching TRBD1. The length of the CDR3 is 16 residues. J gave up 4 bases and V 2 bases, and 5 bases lay outside the gene matches. Germline V gene lookup returns CDR1 SGHVS and CDR2 FNYEAQ.

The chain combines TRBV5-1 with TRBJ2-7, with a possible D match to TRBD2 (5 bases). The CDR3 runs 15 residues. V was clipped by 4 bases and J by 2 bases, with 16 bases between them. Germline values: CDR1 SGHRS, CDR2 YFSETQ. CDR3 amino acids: CASSPSGAGPYEQYF. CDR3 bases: TGCGCCAGCAGCCCTTCCGGCGCGGGTCCCTACGAGCAGTACTTC.

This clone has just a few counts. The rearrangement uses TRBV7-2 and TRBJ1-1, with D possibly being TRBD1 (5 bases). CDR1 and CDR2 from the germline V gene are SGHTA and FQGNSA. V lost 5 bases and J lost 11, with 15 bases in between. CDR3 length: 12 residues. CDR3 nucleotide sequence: TGTGCCAGCAGCCCGAAAGGGGCCCGCGCTTTCTTT. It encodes CASSPKGARAFF.

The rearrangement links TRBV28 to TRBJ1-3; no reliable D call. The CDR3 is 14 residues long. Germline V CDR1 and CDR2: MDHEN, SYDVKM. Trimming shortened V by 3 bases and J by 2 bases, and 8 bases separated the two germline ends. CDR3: CASSLQVTGNTIYF. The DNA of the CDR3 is TGTGCCAGCAGTTTGCAGGTGACTGGAAACACCATATATTTT.

The chain's CDR3 is CASSFGFSGGANEQFF. For the CDR3, the DNA is TGTGCCAGCAGTTTCGGTTTTAGCGGGGGGGCCAATGAGCAGTTCTTC. The chain carries TRBV2 and TRBJ2-1; 11 bases are shared with TRBD2. There are 16 residues in the CDR3. V gave up 5 bases and J gave up 6 bases; unmatched junction bases: 9. Germline V lookup: CDR1 SNHLY, CDR2 FYNNEI. Full variable domain (outside the CDR3, taken from reference TRBV2 and TRBJ2-1): EPEVTQTPSHQVTQMGQEVILRCVPISNHLYFYWYRQILGQKVEFLVSFYNNEISEKSEIFDDQFSVERPDGSNFTLKIRSTKLEDSAMYFCASSFGFSGGANEQFFGPGTRLTVL.

Here the CDR3 reads CASSFSTGNTEAFF. The CDR3 coding sequence is TGCGCCAGCAGCTTTTCCACAGGGAACACTGAAGCTTTCTTT. The chain links TRBV5-1 to TRBJ1-1; possibly TRBD1 for D (5 bases). The CDR3 sequence is 14 residues long. The V gene lost 2 bases and the J gene lost 1 base, with 9 bases spanning the gap. In germline, CDR1 is SGHRS, CDR2 YFSETQ.

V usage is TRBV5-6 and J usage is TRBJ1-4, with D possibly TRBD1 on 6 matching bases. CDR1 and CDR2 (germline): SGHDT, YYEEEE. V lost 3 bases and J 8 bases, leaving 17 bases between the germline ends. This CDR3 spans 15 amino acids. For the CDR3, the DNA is TGTGCCAGCAGCTCCAAACAGGGCCTGAAGGAAAAACTGTTTTTT. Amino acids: CASSSKQGLKEKLFF.

The CDR3 reads CASSLGQGNTEAFF. The CDR3 nucleotides are TGTGCCAGCAGCTTAGGACAGGGGAACACTGAAGCTTTCTTT. The chain recombines TRBV11-3 with TRBJ1-1; 7 nucleotides line up with TRBD1. V trimming: 1 base; J trimming: 1 base; junction bases outside the gene matches: 0. Germline V gene data show CDR1 as SGHNT and CDR2 as YENEEA. The CDR3 covers 14 residues.

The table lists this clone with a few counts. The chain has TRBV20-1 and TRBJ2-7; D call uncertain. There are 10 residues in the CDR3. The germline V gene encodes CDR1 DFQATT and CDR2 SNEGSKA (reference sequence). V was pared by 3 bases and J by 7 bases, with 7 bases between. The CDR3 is CSASVGEQYF. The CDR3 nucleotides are TGCAGTGCTAGTGTCGGGGAGCAGTACTTC.

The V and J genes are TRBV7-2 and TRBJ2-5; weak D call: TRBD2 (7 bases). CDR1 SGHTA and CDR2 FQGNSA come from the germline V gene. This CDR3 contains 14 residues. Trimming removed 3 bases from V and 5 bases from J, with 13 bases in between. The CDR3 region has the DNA TGTGCCAGCAGCTTTGGGGGGGGCGATGAGACCCAGTACTTC. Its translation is CASSFGGGDETQYF.

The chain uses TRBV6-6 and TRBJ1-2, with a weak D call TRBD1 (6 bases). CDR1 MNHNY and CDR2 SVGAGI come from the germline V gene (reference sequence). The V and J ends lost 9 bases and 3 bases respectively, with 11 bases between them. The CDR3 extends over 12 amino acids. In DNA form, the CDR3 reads TGTGCCAGTATCAGGGGAGACTATGGCTACACCTTC. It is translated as CASIRGDYGYTF.

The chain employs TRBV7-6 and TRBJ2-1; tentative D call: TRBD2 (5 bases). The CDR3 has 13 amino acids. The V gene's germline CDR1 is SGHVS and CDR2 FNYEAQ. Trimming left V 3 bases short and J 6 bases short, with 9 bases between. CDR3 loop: CASSLPSLNEQFF. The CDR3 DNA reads TGTGCCAGCAGCTTGCCTAGCCTCAATGAGCAGTTCTTC. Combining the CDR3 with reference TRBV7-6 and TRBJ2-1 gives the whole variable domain GAGVSQSPRYKVTKRGQDVALRCDPISGHVSLYWYRQALGQGPEFLTYFNYEAQQDKSGLPNDRFSAERPEGSISTLTIQRTEQRDSAMYRCASSLPSLNEQFFGPGTRLTVL.

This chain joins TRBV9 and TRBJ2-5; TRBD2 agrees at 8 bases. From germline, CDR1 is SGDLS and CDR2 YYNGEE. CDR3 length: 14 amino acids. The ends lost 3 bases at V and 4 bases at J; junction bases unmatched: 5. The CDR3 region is CASSAGGGRETQYF. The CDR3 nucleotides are TGTGCCAGCAGCGCCGGGGGGGGCAGAGAGACCCAGTACTTC.

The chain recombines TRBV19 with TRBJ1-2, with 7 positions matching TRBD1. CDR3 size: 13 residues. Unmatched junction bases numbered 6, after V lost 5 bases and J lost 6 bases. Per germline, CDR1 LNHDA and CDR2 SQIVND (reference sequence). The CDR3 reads CASSFTGTDGYTF. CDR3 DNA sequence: TGTGCCAGTAGTTTTACCGGGACAGATGGCTACACCTTC.

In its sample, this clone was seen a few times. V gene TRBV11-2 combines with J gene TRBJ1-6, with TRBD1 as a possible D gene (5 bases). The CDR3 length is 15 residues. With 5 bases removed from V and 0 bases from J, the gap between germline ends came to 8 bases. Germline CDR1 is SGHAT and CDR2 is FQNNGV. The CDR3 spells CASSADSSYNSPLHF. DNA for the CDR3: TGTGCCAGCAGCGCTGACAGCTCCTATAATTCACCCCTCCACTTT.

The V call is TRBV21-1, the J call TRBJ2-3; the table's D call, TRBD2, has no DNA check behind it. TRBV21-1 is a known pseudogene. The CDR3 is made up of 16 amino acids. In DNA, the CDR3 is TGTGCCAGCAGCAAAGTACCCTCCGGAGTAGCAGATACGCAGTATTTT. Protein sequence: CASSKVPSGVADTQYF.

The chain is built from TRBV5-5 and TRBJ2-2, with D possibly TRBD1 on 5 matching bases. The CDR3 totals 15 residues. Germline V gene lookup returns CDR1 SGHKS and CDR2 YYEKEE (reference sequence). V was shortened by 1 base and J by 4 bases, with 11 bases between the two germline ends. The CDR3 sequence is CASSLRQGRTGELFF. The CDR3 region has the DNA TGTGCCAGCAGCTTGCGCCAGGGCCGCACCGGGGAGCTGTTTTTT.